One and the same sample provided the 15 T cell receptor beta chains below, sequenced in a study of blood T cells in healthy people across ages. Primed by a sample-barcoded 5' primer and a J-beta primer mix, a second PCR proceeded for about 6 to 11 cycles. TCRdb re-called the 5' RACE reads with MiXCR, one entry per CDR3 protein. Of under 1,100,000 distinct CDR3 sequences detected, roughly 24% appear once; the ten largest clones hold 0.75%. The data also belong to a second study, concerning T cells of mothers and their children.

Sequencing was done on a sample of blood. All receptors come from a girl aged 2 to 10 in good health.

The sample holds a few counts of this clonotype. One end of the junction is discordant with germline, which a read error may explain. The chain carries TRBV6-1 and TRBJ1-2; weak D call: TRBD1 (5 bases). Germline-derived CDR1 and CDR2 are MNHNS and SASEGT. This CDR3 has 16 residues. In DNA, the CDR3 is TGTGCCGGCAGTGCGGTAAGGGACCGCCTGGATGGTGGCTACACCTTC. Translated: CAGSAVRDRLDGGYTF.

This clonotype has a handful of counts. The gene calls are TRBV6-5 and TRBJ1-1; the match to TRBD1 covers 8 bases. CDR3 length: 17 residues. V was pared by 6 bases and J by 1 base, with 13 bases of the junction left unmatched. Germline V gives CDR1 MNHEY, CDR2 SVGAGI. The CDR3 loop reads CASRKRGGTGRNTEAFF. CDR3 DNA: TGTGCCAGCAGGAAGAGAGGTGGGACAGGCAGGAACACTGAAGCTTTCTTT.

This clonotype was counted a few times. V and J are TRBV29-1 and TRBJ2-5; 11 bases map to TRBD2. Gene TRBJ2-1 matches the end of the DNA better, so the J call may be wrong. Germline loops: CDR1 SQVTM, CDR2 ANQGSEA. The CDR3 is made up of 17 amino acids. The DNA of the CDR3 is TGCAGCGTTGAAGCTTGGCCTAGCGGGGGGTTTTATAATGAGCAGTTCTTC. Translated, it gives CSVEAWPSGGFYNEQFF.

This clonotype was seen only a few times. The chain joins TRBV6-1 to TRBJ2-3; a weak D match, TRBD2 (7 bases). CDR1 and CDR2 from the germline V gene are MNHNS and SASEGT. V was shortened by 2 bases and J by 1 base, with 13 bases between the two germline ends. The CDR3 length is 16 residues. As DNA, the CDR3 is TGTGCCAGCAGTGAAATTCGGGGGGCGGGCACAGATACGCAGTATTTT. It specifies CASSEIRGAGTDTQYF.

This clonotype was found many times. The genes are TRBV9 and TRBJ2-1; TRBD2 matches 7 bases. This CDR3 has 15 amino acids. The ends lost 4 bases at V and 7 bases at J; junction bases unmatched: 11. Germline CDR1 reads SGDLS; CDR2 reads YYNGEE. The CDR3 spells CASSTDGGFANEQFF. For the CDR3, the DNA is TGTGCCAGCAGCACCGACGGGGGGTTCGCTAATGAGCAGTTCTTC. Combining the CDR3 with reference TRBV9 and TRBJ2-1 gives the whole variable domain DSGVTQTPKHLITATGQRVTLRCSPRSGDLSVYWYQQSLDQGLQFLIQYYNGEERAKGNILERFSAQQFPDLHSELNLSSLELGDSALYFCASSTDGGFANEQFFGPGTRLTVL.

This rearrangement joins TRBV6-5 to TRBJ2-7, with TRBD1 matching 9 bases. CDR3 length: 15 amino acids. The ends lost 0 bases at V and 5 bases at J; junction bases unmatched: 5. CDR1 and CDR2 from the germline V gene are MNHEY and SVGAGI. The CDR3 DNA reads as TGTGCCAGCAGTTACTCGGGGACAGGGAGGGACGAGCAGTACTTC. Protein product: CASSYSGTGRDEQYF.

The gene calls are TRBV29-1 and TRBJ2-7; maybe TRBD1 (6 bases). V was shortened by 6 bases and J by 7 bases, with 25 bases between the two germline ends. The CDR3 covers 15 residues. CDR1 is SQVTM, CDR2 ANQGSEA, per germline. The CDR3 sequence: CSVPTFLDSLEEQYF. The DNA for the CDR3 is TGCAGCGTCCCCACGTTCCTGGACAGTCTAGAGGAGCAGTACTTC.

The chain combines TRBV11-1 with TRBJ2-1; D is unresolved. The DNA matches TRBJ2-7 better at its end, which makes the J call doubtful. The CDR3 runs to 12 residues. Germline loops: CDR1 SGHAT, CDR2 FQDESV (reference sequence). The CDR3 is CASSSQSGEQYF. Here the CDR3 DNA reads TGTGCCAGCAGCTCCCAATCGGGCGAGCAGTACTTC.

The table lists this clonotype with a few counts. The chain uses TRBV7-2 and TRBJ2-5; 7 nucleotides agree with TRBD1. CDR1 and CDR2 (germline): SGHTA, FQGNSA. The CDR3 runs to 15 residues. The ends lost 3 bases at V and 2 bases at J; junction bases unmatched: 6. The CDR3 coding sequence is TGTGCCAGCAGCTTCCGAGGGACAGAACAAGAGACCCAGTACTTC. This sequence encodes CASSFRGTEQETQYF.

V and J are TRBV2 and TRBJ2-7, with D unresolved. V was trimmed by 8 bases and J by 2 bases, leaving 10 bases between them. The CDR3 extends over 12 amino acids. Per the germline V gene, CDR1 is SNHLY and CDR2 is FYNNEI. CDR3 bases: TGTGCCAGCGTGACACTTCCCTACGAGCAGTACTTC. Amino acids: CASVTLPYEQYF.

The J gene is TRBJ1-1, the V gene TRBV27, with D tentatively TRBD1 (5 bases). This CDR3 is built from 13 residues. The V and J ends lost 6 bases and 10 bases respectively, with 18 bases between them. The germline V gene has CDR1 MNHEY and CDR2 SMNVEV (reference sequence). CDR3 in amino acids: CASRPTTGTRAFF. CDR3 sequence (DNA): TGTGCCAGCAGGCCTACAACCGGGACCAGAGCTTTCTTT.

The chain employs TRBV7-3 and TRBJ2-1; TRBD2 might be the D (5 bases). V dropped 5 bases and J dropped 0 bases, with 17 bases sitting between them. CDR3 length: 17 amino acids. Germline assignment: CDR1 SGHTA and CDR2 FQGTGA. The CDR3 DNA reads TGTGCCAGCAGCCTTCTGGGGAGCGTTAGCTCCTACAATGAGCAGTTCTTC. It codes for CASSLLGSVSSYNEQFF.

This clonotype came up many times. The chain uses TRBV7-8 and TRBJ2-7; D not resolved. The V and J ends lost 5 bases and 4 bases respectively, with 12 bases between them. There are 13 residues in the CDR3. Germline lookup yields CDR1 SGHVS and CDR2 FQNEAQ. CDR3 amino acids: CASSPRTLYEQYF. CDR3 in DNA: TGTGCCAGCAGCCCTAGGACGCTTTACGAGCAGTACTTC.

The chain recombines TRBV4-1 with TRBJ2-1, with TRBD1 matching over 7 bases. Trimming at V came to 3 bases and at J to 3 bases, leaving 11 bases not matched to a gene. Germline lookup yields CDR1 MGHRA and CDR2 YSYEKL. There are 17 residues in the CDR3. The CDR3 DNA reads TGCGCCAGCAGCCAGCGCCGGGACAGTTTGATCTACAATGAGCAGTTCTTC. Its protein is CASSQRRDSLIYNEQFF.

The V and J genes are TRBV29-1 and TRBJ1-4, with D tentatively TRBD1 (5 bases). Deletions cut 7 bases from V and 6 bases from J, with 18 bases between. The germline gives CDR1 SQVTM, CDR2 ANQGSEA. The CDR3 covers 14 residues. The CDR3 sequence: CSASGQNGDEKLFF. CDR3 bases: TGCAGCGCATCCGGACAAAATGGTGATGAAAAACTGTTTTTT.